This T cell receptor (beta chain) appears in the sequencing data of a study of blood T cell repertoires in COVID-19 (dated by TCRdb to the early 2020s). About the investigation overall: Recovered participants in ImmuneRACE Cohort 3 were defined by two consecutive negative NP/OP PCR tests, clearance by a healthcare professional, or resolution of symptoms. The dataset comprised deeply sampled blood TCRbeta repertoires from subjects exposed to, actively infected with, or recovered from COVID-19. The samples were drawn from the first 160 participants of the ongoing ImmuneRACE study and from under 1,500 subjects provided by 6 global collaborators. A freely available public database, intended as a resource for researchers studying the immune response to SARS-CoV-2, is where the repertoires were released. Samples from collaborators originated in the United States, Italy and Spain and spanned both the acute and convalescent phases of COVID-19. Where available, HLA class I and class II types were obtained from metadata supplied by the sample provider rather than from assay-based typing. The sample metadata nearly always contained a de-identified subject ID, COVID-19 status, age in years and sex. The prospective study material was composed of cDNA or gDNA derived from T cells, B-cell-depleted T cells, or PBMCs. Study-wide conclusions, independent of this receptor: The amount of clinical and demographic metadata varied by source and participant and was provided uncurated.

As to this clone: It has no known antigen specificity. No much larger clone is present one base from it, and per-base qualities are unavailable.

Its CDR3 holds 16 amino acids, cysteine through phenylalanine. The entry retains the CDR3 DNA only, 48 bases that are in frame from base 1. CDR1 and CDR2 were assigned from the germline V gene as ENHRY and SYGVKD. V is reduced by 0 bases and J by 7 bases, leaving a spacing of 16 bases between them. In the prospective study, participants were roughly 18 to 100 years old, resided in 25 or so geographic areas of the United States, and were enrolled through a virtual design. Cohort assignment in the prospective study relied on participant-reported clinical history from a screening survey and a study questionnaire. In the prospective study, whole blood, serum and a nasopharyngeal or oropharyngeal swab were collected from each participant by mobile phlebotomists. Participants in the prospective study had the option to provide additional blood draws and questionnaires over a roughly 2-month period. Prospective study blood samples were shipped either frozen or at room temperature before DNA extraction.

TCRbeta CDR3 regions were amplified from genomic DNA by means of the immunoSEQ Assay, a bias-controlled multiplex PCR. On the study's bioinformatics: The number of nucleated cells in each sample was estimated by amplification of reference gene primers within the assay. To quantify the absolute abundance of each unique TCRbeta CDR3 rearrangement, sequence reads were collapsed and filtered. For each sample, productive Simpson clonality was calculated by taking the square root of Simpson's diversity index across productive rearrangements. Held by TCRdb, this immuneACCESS table contains in-frame sequences only and omits some clones. Under half of the omission traces to an unresolved V gene where checked; the cause of the rest is unknown. The V and J calls and clone size come from that table; D and trimming were worked out from the DNA. The sample table holds roughly 150,000 clones, of which 79% were seen once. Under 20% of the sample is held by the ten biggest clonotypes.

This receptor was obtained from a woman in her 70s in a cohort exposed to, infected with or recovered from COVID-19 (not recorded which). What was sequenced was PBMCs or T cells enriched from blood (not recorded which). The V gene is TRBV10-3 and the J gene is TRBJ2-1, and possibly TRBD2, on 6 matching bases. The nucleotide sequence reads as follows: TGTGCCATCAGTGAGTCGATGGCGGGAAGTAGGAATGAGCAGTTCTTC. Translated, this gives CAISESMAGSRNEQFF.